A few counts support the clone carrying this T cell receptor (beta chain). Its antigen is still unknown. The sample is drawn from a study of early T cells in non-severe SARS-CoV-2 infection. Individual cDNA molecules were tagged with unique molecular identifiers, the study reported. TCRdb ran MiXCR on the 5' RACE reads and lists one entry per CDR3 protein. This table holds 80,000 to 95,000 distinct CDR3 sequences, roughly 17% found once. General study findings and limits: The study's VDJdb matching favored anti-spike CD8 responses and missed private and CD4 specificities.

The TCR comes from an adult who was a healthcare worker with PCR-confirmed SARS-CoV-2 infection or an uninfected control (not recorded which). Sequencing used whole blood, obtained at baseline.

In DNA, the CDR3 is TGTGCCAGCAGCTTGGGGTTCGGGACAGGGTACTACGAGCAGTACTTC. It is translated as CASSLGFGTGYYEQYF. The chain carries TRBV7-8 and TRBJ2-7, with 9 bases lining up with TRBD1. CDR1 and CDR2 (germline): SGHVS, FQNEAQ. V lost 3 bases to trimming and J lost 3 bases; unmatched junction nucleotides: 9. The CDR3 runs to 16 residues.